This TCR beta chain originates from a study of blood T cell repertoires in COVID-19. V was pared by 5 bases and J by 7 bases, with 11 bases of the junction left unmatched. Germline V gives CDR1 SGHVS, CDR2 FNYEAQ. This CDR3 is built from 14 residues. The assay was immunoSEQ multiplex PCR, and TCRdb's table has in-frame clones only and misses some. The data contain 50,000 or so clones, roughly 87% of them singletons. Sequencing was carried out using peripheral blood. This receptor was taken from a man aged 55 to 70 with active COVID-19. The chain couples TRBV7-6 to TRBJ2-7; 7 nucleotides match TRBD1. CDR3 DNA: TGTGCCAGCAGCGAACGGACAGGTCCGGATGAGCAGTACTTC. Translation gives CASSERTGPDEQYF.